The clone carrying this T cell receptor beta chain has more than one count but fewer than ten. What it binds is not known. These data originate in a study of T cells after posttransplantation cyclophosphamide. Peripheral blood was collected from the related graft donor on the marrow donation day. General study findings and limits: TRB clonality was highly associated with recipient CMV seropositivity and reactivation. Donor CD8+ memory clones often dominated recipient blood repertoires at later times. Blood and skin or GI T cell repertoires showed limited TRB overlap.

Method: immunoSEQ multiplex PCR; TCRdb's copy keeps in-frame clones and lacks some. The table has 2,500 to 3,500 clones, 61% seen once. Looked up from germline, CDR1 is SQVTM and CDR2 is ANQGSEA. The CDR3 consists of 13 residues. V shed 7 bases, J shed 3 bases, and the junction held 3 bases outside the gene matches. The chain employs TRBV29-1 and TRBJ2-1; 10 nucleotides match TRBD2. This clonotype originated in a woman in her twenties or thirties in good health and a related stem cell transplant donor. The sample consisted of memory CD8+ T cells sorted from blood. The chain's CDR3 is CSAERGGYNEQFF. The CDR3 DNA sequence: TGCAGCGCTGAGCGGGGGGGCTACAATGAGCAGTTCTTC.